What follows are 21 T cell receptor beta chains derived from one specimen sequenced in a study of vaccination effects on CD4 cells after COVID-19. The antigens of these receptors remain unknown. Within the ViraFEST assay, antigen-specific CD4+ T cells underwent expansion with viral peptide pools prior to sequencing. Following 10 days of culture, CD4+ T cells were isolated. Infection dated between March and December 2020, before the Alpha, Beta and Delta variants reached the United States. Profiling relied on immunoSEQ multiplex PCR, and the TCRdb table lists in-frame clones only, not all of them. The sample holds tens of thousands of clones, roughly two thirds seen once. Sample: CD4+ T cells from PBMCs cultured with HIV peptides, taken before COVID-19 vaccination. Subset described: HIV-1 Nef peptide pool negative control/reference culture. The receptor set was obtained from a human donor who had a prior SARS-CoV-2 infection.

CDR3: CASRSTDGGETQYF. CDR3 DNA: TGTGCCAGCAGGTCAACGGACGGGGGTGAGACCCAGTACTTC. The chain uses TRBV7-9 and TRBJ2-5; TRBD2 is a possible D gene (6 bases). This CDR3 has 14 residues. The V end was cut by 6 bases, the J end by 5 bases, with 16 bases between. Germline CDR1 SEHNR, CDR2 FQNEAQ (reference sequence).

The chain recombines TRBV11-2 with TRBJ2-3; tentatively, D is TRBD1 (6 bases). Germline CDR1 SGHAT, CDR2 FQNNGV. V lost 0 bases to trimming and J lost 5 bases, with 9 bases between them. The CDR3 extends over 14 amino acids. The CDR3 sequence: CASSLERRGDTQYF. The CDR3 DNA sequence: TGTGCCAGCAGCTTAGAGCGCAGGGGAGATACGCAGTATTTT.

CDR3 loop: CASSFTGETQYF. The CDR3, as DNA: TGTGCCAGCAGCTTTACCGGCGAGACCCAGTACTTC. The V and J genes are TRBV5-5 and TRBJ2-5; no definite D call. Between the trimmed V and J ends, which lost 2 bases and 5 bases, there was a span of 7 bases. CDR3 size: 12 residues. Germline CDR1 reads SGHKS; CDR2 reads YYEKEE (reference sequence).

The chain carries TRBV5-1 and TRBJ2-5, with TRBD2 identical over 8 bases. Germline CDR1 and CDR2: SGHRS and YFSETQ. The V segment lost 2 bases and the J segment 5 bases; nucleotides outside the gene matches: 2. This CDR3 has 13 amino acids. The CDR3 DNA reads TGCGCCAGCAGCTTACGGGGGGGGGAGACCCAGTACTTC. Translation: CASSLRGGETQYF. Full variable domain (missing parts from reference TRBV5-1 and TRBJ2-5): KAGVTQTPRYLIKTRGQQVTLSCSPISGHRSVSWYQQTPGQGLQFLFEYFSETQRNKGNFPGRFSGRQFSNSRSEMNVSTLELGDSALYLCASSLRGGETQYFGPGTRLLVL.

A few counts support this clone. This CDR3 reads CAPYRVWEKLFF. The CDR3 DNA sequence: TGTGCCCCTTACAGGGTTTGGGAAAAACTGTTTTTT. The V gene is TRBV24-1, the J gene TRBJ1-4, with D maybe TRBD1 (6 bases). CDR3 length: 12 residues. In germline, CDR1 is KGHDR, CDR2 SFDVKD. Trimming took 12 bases from V and 8 from J, leaving 15 bases between them.

V usage is TRBV19 and J usage is TRBJ2-7; tentative D call: TRBD2 (6 bases). V was clipped by 0 bases and J by 6 bases, with 9 bases between them. This CDR3 contains 13 residues. The V gene's germline CDR1 is LNHDA and CDR2 SQIVND (reference sequence). The CDR3 coding sequence is TGTGCCAGTAGTATAGAGTCGGGGGTCGAGCAGTACTTC. Protein: CASSIESGVEQYF.

The chain employs TRBV30 and TRBJ1-1; D is ambiguous. This CDR3 has 13 amino acids. Germline values: CDR1 GTSNPN, CDR2 SVGIG (reference sequence). Trimming took off 1 base at V and 7 bases at J, with 13 bases between the two ends. DNA of the CDR3: TGTGCCTGGAGTGCCGAATTGGGCGGTGAAGCTTTCTTT. This sequence encodes CAWSAELGGEAFF.

As DNA, the CDR3 is TGTGCCAGCAGGAATCCCCGGGACAGGGGCCTATACAATGAGCAGTTCTTC. It is translated as CASRNPRDRGLYNEQFF. The V and J genes are TRBV7-9 and TRBJ2-1; 10 positions agree with TRBD1. CDR3 length: 17 residues. Germline V lookup: CDR1 SEHNR, CDR2 FQNEAQ (reference sequence). With 6 bases clipped from V and 4 bases from J, the junction kept 12 bases outside the gene matches.

This sequence joins TRBV11-3 and TRBJ2-2; 7 bases agree with TRBD2. J was trimmed by 1 base and V by 0 bases; bases with no gene match: 2. The CDR3 loop spans 16 amino acids. In germline, CDR1 is SGHNT, CDR2 YENEEA. The CDR3 sequence: CASSLDGGRNTGELFF. The CDR3 nucleotides are TGTGCCAGCAGCTTAGACGGCGGGAGGAACACCGGGGAGCTGTTTTTT.

This chain uses TRBV7-8 with TRBJ2-7; D is possibly TRBD1 (5 bases). Germline V gene lookup returns CDR1 SGHVS and CDR2 FQNEAQ. This CDR3 has 14 residues. Trimming removed 7 bases at V and 0 bases at J, with 13 bases between. The CDR3 DNA reads as TGTGCCAGCAAAGAGACAGTACACTCCTACGAGCAGTACTTC. Translating gives CASKETVHSYEQYF.

This chain connects TRBV30 to TRBJ1-4, with 9 bases identical to TRBD1. Unmatched junction bases numbered 5, after V lost 4 bases and J lost 8 bases. Germline V gives CDR1 GTSNPN, CDR2 SVGIG (reference sequence). The CDR3 totals 13 residues. The CDR3 DNA reads as TGTGCCTGGACTCGGACAGGGGACGAAAAACTGTTTTTT. Amino acid sequence: CAWTRTGDEKLFF.

The chain carries TRBV5-5 and TRBJ2-3; TRBD2 matches 9 bases. The CDR3 totals 16 residues. V lost 3 bases and J lost 9; bases outside the gene matches: 14. The germline V gene has CDR1 SGHKS and CDR2 YYEKEE (reference sequence). The CDR3 loop is CASSSIVLAGAETQYF. Written as DNA, the CDR3 is TGTGCCAGCAGCTCAATCGTCTTAGCGGGGGCTGAGACGCAGTATTTT.

This clone was observed a few times. The chain uses TRBV2 and TRBJ1-1; 7 bases align to TRBD1. Looked up from germline, CDR1 is SNHLY and CDR2 is FYNNEI. With 7 bases clipped from V and 6 bases from J, the junction kept 5 bases outside the gene matches. This CDR3 has 12 residues. CDR3 sequence (DNA): TGTGCCAGCACACAGGGGTGGGCTGAAGCTTTCTTT. Protein product: CASTQGWAEAFF.

The J gene is TRBJ2-3, the V gene TRBV29-1; 7 bases are a match to TRBD2. With V trimmed by 4 bases and J by 0 bases, 7 bases remained unmatched. The CDR3 loop spans 15 amino acids. Looked up from germline, CDR1 is SQVTM and CDR2 is ANQGSEA. CDR3 in amino acids: CSVVGLRGSTDTQYF. The CDR3 DNA sequence: TGCAGCGTTGTTGGGTTGCGGGGGAGCACAGATACGCAGTATTTT.

V usage is TRBV18 and J usage is TRBJ2-2; unclear D gene. Looked up from germline, CDR1 is KGHSH and CDR2 is LQKENI. The CDR3 spans 16 residues. Trimming took off 0 bases at V and 5 bases at J, with 13 bases between the two ends. The CDR3, as DNA: TGTGCCAGCTCACCACCCGTCCGACTTTCGACCGGGGAGCTGTTTTTT. It yields the protein CASSPPVRLSTGELFF.

The CDR3 DNA reads TGTGCCTGGAGTGTAGGGAGCAATCAGCCCCAGCATTTT. Translation gives CAWSVGSNQPQHF. The rearrangement joins TRBV30 to TRBJ1-5; D unclear. Trimming cost V 0 bases and J 1 base, with 4 bases left between them. The length of the CDR3 is 13 residues. The germline CDR1 and CDR2 sequences are GTSNPN and SVGIG (reference sequence).

The chain combines TRBV6-6 with TRBJ1-2; 7 positions match TRBD1. The CDR3 has 14 amino acids. CDR1 and CDR2 (germline): MNHNY, SVGAGI (reference sequence). V was pared by 6 bases and J by 5 bases, with 9 bases of the junction left unmatched. The CDR3 DNA follows: TGTGCCAGCAGCTCAACAGGGGCGTCATATGGCTACACCTTC. Translating it yields CASSSTGASYGYTF.

The chain employs TRBV5-1 and TRBJ2-3; D is undetermined. Germline-derived CDR1 and CDR2 are SGHRS and YFSETQ. Trimming cost V 1 base and J 5 bases, with 5 bases left between them. The CDR3 is 12 amino acids. The CDR3 is CASSLTGDTQYF. Written as DNA, the CDR3 is TGCGCCAGCAGCTTGACTGGAGATACGCAGTATTTT.

The chain combines TRBV4-1 with TRBJ1-4; D is unresolved. The germline CDR1 and CDR2 sequences are MGHRA and YSYEKL. This CDR3 is 13 amino acids long. Trimming shortened V by 0 bases and J by 15 bases, and 14 bases separated the two germline ends. CDR3 DNA: TGCGCCAGCAGCCAAGATCTAGAAGCTCGCATGTTTTTT. Its translation: CASSQDLEARMFF.

The chain is built from TRBV18 and TRBJ1-4, with TRBD1 as a possible D gene (6 bases). CDR3 size: 14 residues. Germline-derived CDR1 and CDR2 are KGHSH and LQKENI. Trimming took off 1 base at V and 7 bases at J, with 10 bases between the two ends. CDR3 loop: CASSPQGVGEKLFF. CDR3 sequence (DNA): TGTGCCAGCTCACCACAGGGGGTTGGTGAAAAACTGTTTTTT.

This clone was observed a handful of times. The genes are TRBV7-3 and TRBJ2-4, with TRBD1 identical over 8 bases. V was clipped by 4 bases and J by 9 bases; unmatched bases: 5. Germline values: CDR1 SGHTA, CDR2 FQGTGA. This CDR3 contains 13 residues. CDR3 region: CASSSNGQGIQYF. The CDR3 DNA is TGTGCCAGCAGCTCAAACGGACAGGGCATTCAGTACTTC.